A single T cell receptor (beta chain) is shown here with its context. Its target is unknown. PCR was performed using 60 Vbeta and 13 Jbeta primers. Only in-frame clones appear in the TCRdb table, and some are missing; sequencing was by immunoSEQ multiplex PCR. The sample records about 160,000 clones, roughly 77% being singletons. The data stem from a study of cytomegalovirus exposure and HLA in healthy donors. The study, taken as a whole, reports: Analyses of presence and absence presupposed an approximately uniform sequencing depth across donors.

CDR3 size: 15 residues. Germline-derived CDR1 and CDR2 are PRHDT and FYEKMQ (reference sequence). The J segment lost 3 bases and the V segment lost 4 bases, leaving 7 bases of the junction unmatched. The V and J genes are TRBV13 and TRBJ2-7, with 9 bases lining up with TRBD1. The sample taken for sequencing was PBMCs. This receptor was identified in a woman younger than 30 in good health and CMV-seronegative. The CDR3 loop is CASSWGGTGNYEQYF. DNA for the CDR3: TGTGCCAGCAGCTGGGGGGGGACAGGGAACTACGAGCAGTACTTC.